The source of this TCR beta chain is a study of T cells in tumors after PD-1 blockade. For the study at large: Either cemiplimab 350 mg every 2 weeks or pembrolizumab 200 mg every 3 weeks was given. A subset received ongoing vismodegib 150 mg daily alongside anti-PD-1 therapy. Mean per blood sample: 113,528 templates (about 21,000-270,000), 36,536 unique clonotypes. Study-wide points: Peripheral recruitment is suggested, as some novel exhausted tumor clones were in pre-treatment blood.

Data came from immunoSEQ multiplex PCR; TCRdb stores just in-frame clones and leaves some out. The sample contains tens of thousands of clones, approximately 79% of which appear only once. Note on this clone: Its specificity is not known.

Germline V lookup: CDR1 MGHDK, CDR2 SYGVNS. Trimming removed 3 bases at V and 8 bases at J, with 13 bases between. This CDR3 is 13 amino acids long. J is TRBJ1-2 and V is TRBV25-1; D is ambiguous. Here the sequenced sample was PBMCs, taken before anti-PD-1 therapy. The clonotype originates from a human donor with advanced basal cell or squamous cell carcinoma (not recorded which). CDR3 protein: CASSDPSMRGYTF. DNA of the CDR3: TGTGCCAGCAGTGACCCAAGTATGCGGGGCTACACCTTC.